The 25 T cell receptor beta chains presented below share a single source sample, sequenced in a study of cytomegalovirus exposure and HLA in healthy donors. Primers: 60 Vbeta forward and 13 Jbeta reverse. Assay: immunoSEQ multiplex PCR; the TCRdb copy retains only in-frame clones and omits some. The listing records around 70,000 clones. Input material: PBMCs. These receptors were obtained from a female donor in good health and CMV-seropositive.

V is TRBV6-5 and J is TRBJ2-1; TRBD2 matches at 8 bases. Germline CDR1 and CDR2: MNHEY and SVGAGI. Trimming at V came to 7 bases and at J to 6 bases, leaving 8 bases not matched to a gene. The length of the CDR3 is 14 residues. CDR3 region: CASNPGLEVNEQFF. CDR3 coding DNA: TGTGCCAGCAATCCGGGACTAGAGGTCAATGAGCAGTTCTTC.

As to this clone: The same CDR3 arises from other DNA sequences in this sample as well. The CDR3, as DNA: TGTGCCAGCAGCCTCCAGGGTAGCAATCAGCCCCAGCATTTT. It is translated as CASSLQGSNQPQHF. The chain joins TRBV7-9 to TRBJ1-5; D possibly corresponds to TRBD1 (5 bases). The germline V and J ends were trimmed by 5 bases and 0 bases, with 8 bases remaining between them. From germline, CDR1 is SEHNR and CDR2 FQNEAQ (reference sequence). The CDR3 sequence is 14 residues long.

V and J are TRBV9 and TRBJ1-2; the D gene is possibly TRBD1 (6 bases). Germline V gene sequence: CDR1 SGDLS, CDR2 YYNGEE. There are 14 residues in the CDR3. V lost 4 bases and J lost 4, with 14 bases in between. CDR3 in amino acids: CASSTTTGGYGYTF. In DNA form, the CDR3 reads TGTGCCAGCAGCACAACGACAGGTGGCTATGGCTACACCTTC.

The genes are TRBV7-9 and TRBJ1-6, with D possibly matching TRBD1 (6 bases). Germline V CDR1 and CDR2: SEHNR, FQNEAQ (reference sequence). V dropped 0 bases and J dropped 8 bases, with 11 bases sitting between them. The CDR3 is 15 residues long. The CDR3 spells CASSLAGTGYSPLHF. CDR3 DNA sequence: TGTGCCAGCAGCTTAGCGGGAACAGGGTATTCACCCCTCCACTTT.

The V call is TRBV19, the J call TRBJ1-4; TRBD1 matches 8 bases. Germline V gene lookup returns CDR1 LNHDA and CDR2 SQIVND (reference sequence). V was clipped by 3 bases and J by 7 bases; unmatched bases: 16. This CDR3 has 18 amino acids. The CDR3 is CASSMNGRGPVESEKLFF. The CDR3 DNA sequence: TGTGCCAGTAGTATGAATGGCAGGGGGCCGGTCGAATCTGAAAAACTGTTTTTT.

V is TRBV9 and J is TRBJ1-2; 10 bases are shared with TRBD1. The germline V gene has CDR1 SGDLS and CDR2 YYNGEE. V was clipped by 5 bases and J by 7 bases; unmatched bases: 8. This CDR3 region has 14 residues. CDR3 DNA sequence: TGTGCCAGCAGTTTAACCGGGACAGGGGTTGGCTACACCTTC. It encodes CASSLTGTGVGYTF.

The chain employs TRBV5-1 and TRBJ2-1; 8 bases map to TRBD1. CDR1 is SGHRS and CDR2 is YFSETQ in the germline V gene. This CDR3 region has 15 residues. V gave up 3 bases and J gave up 3 bases; unmatched junction bases: 5. CDR3 sequence (DNA): TGCGCCAGCAGCTCATCCGGGACAGGCTACAATGAGCAGTTCTTC. This translates into CASSSSGTGYNEQFF.

The rearrangement joins TRBV9 to TRBJ2-1; 9 nucleotides align to TRBD1. V was pared by 3 bases and J by 7 bases, with 5 bases of the junction left unmatched. Germline V gene data show CDR1 as SGDLS and CDR2 as YYNGEE. CDR3 size: 14 residues. The CDR3 region has the DNA TGTGCCAGCAGCGGGTTAGGGACAGGGAATGAGCAGTTCTTC. Protein product: CASSGLGTGNEQFF.

The gene calls are TRBV11-2 and TRBJ2-7; 8 bases agree with TRBD2. CDR1 and CDR2 from the germline V gene are SGHAT and FQNNGV. The junction had 4 bases not matched to a gene; V was cut back by 6 bases and J by 3 bases. The CDR3 contains 13 residues. The CDR3 loop reads CASRPSGRYEQYF. CDR3 sequence (DNA): TGTGCCAGCAGACCTAGCGGGCGCTACGAGCAGTACTTC.

V and J are TRBV7-2 and TRBJ1-3; a possible D gene is TRBD1 (5 bases). The CDR3 consists of 15 residues. CDR1 and CDR2 from the germline V gene are SGHTA and FQGNSA. V lost 0 bases to trimming and J lost 0 bases, with 6 bases between them. The DNA of the CDR3 is TGTGCCAGCAGCTTAGCAGGGGCCTCTGGAAACACCATATATTTT. The encoded protein is CASSLAGASGNTIYF.

This chain links TRBV27 with TRBJ2-1; 7 nucleotides align to TRBD1. The V segment lost 5 bases and the J segment 4 bases; nucleotides outside the gene matches: 11. The germline CDR1 and CDR2 sequences are MNHEY and SMNVEV (reference sequence). The CDR3 extends over 16 amino acids. The CDR3, as DNA: TGTGCCAGCAGTGGACTGTCCCGGGACAGATACAATGAGCAGTTCTTC. Its translation is CASSGLSRDRYNEQFF.

The V call is TRBV18, the J call TRBJ2-4, with a possible D match to TRBD1 (5 bases). Germline CDR1 and CDR2: KGHSH and LQKENI. The CDR3 sequence is 16 residues long. V was cut by 8 bases and J by 3 bases, with 20 bases left in between. As DNA, the CDR3 is TGTGCCAGCCTAACGGACCAGGGTAATGGCAAAAACATTCAGTACTTC. It codes for CASLTDQGNGKNIQYF.

The chain carries TRBV19 and TRBJ1-2, with TRBD1 identical over 10 bases. The J segment lost 6 bases and the V segment lost 6 bases, leaving 10 bases of the junction unmatched. Germline V gene lookup returns CDR1 LNHDA and CDR2 SQIVND (reference sequence). This CDR3 has 15 residues. As DNA, the CDR3 is TGTGCCAGTAGGAGGCCGGGACAGGGGCAGGATGGCTACACCTTC. Amino acids: CASRRPGQGQDGYTF.

The chain joins TRBV6-6 to TRBJ2-5; the match to TRBD1 covers 7 bases. The CDR3 has 14 residues. With V trimmed by 2 bases and J by 2 bases, 2 bases remained unmatched. The V gene's germline CDR1 is MNHNY and CDR2 SVGAGI (reference sequence). The CDR3 DNA follows: TGTGCCAGCAGTTACGGGGGACAGCAAGAGACCCAGTACTTC. This codes for CASSYGGQQETQYF.

V usage is TRBV29-1 and J usage is TRBJ1-1; unclear D gene. V dropped 1 base and J dropped 2 bases, with 2 bases sitting between them. Germline CDR1 is SQVTM and CDR2 is ANQGSEA. The CDR3 is made up of 11 amino acids. The CDR3 protein is CSVEANTEAFF. CDR3 DNA: TGCAGCGTTGAAGCAAACACTGAAGCTTTCTTT.

For the CDR3, the DNA is TGTGCCACCAAGGGGGGGGCCTCCGAGCAGTACTTC. Protein product: CATKGGASEQYF. The V call is TRBV19, the J call TRBJ2-7; the D gene is possibly TRBD2 (7 bases). V was clipped by 10 bases and J by 6 bases, with 16 bases between them. The CDR3 runs 12 residues. The germline V gene encodes CDR1 LNHDA and CDR2 SQIVND (reference sequence).

About this clone: The junction differs from germline at one of its ends, possibly a read error. The gene calls are TRBV7-7 and TRBJ2-5, with D possibly matching TRBD1 (5 bases). This CDR3 has 13 amino acids. Germline CDR1 is SSHAT and CDR2 is FNYEAQ (reference sequence). The CDR3 bases are TGTGCTAGCAGTTCACAGGTTCGGAAGACCCAGTACTTC. Protein product: CASSSQVRKTQYF.

The rearrangement uses TRBV13 and TRBJ2-7; 9 bases agree with TRBD1. The V and J ends lost 5 bases and 5 bases, in that order; junction bases with no gene match: 7. Germline V lookup: CDR1 PRHDT, CDR2 FYEKMQ (reference sequence). The CDR3 sequence is 14 residues long. The CDR3 protein is CASSLRDRAHEQYF. The CDR3 bases are TGTGCCAGCAGCCTCCGGGACAGGGCCCACGAGCAGTACTTC.

The chain carries TRBV4-3 and TRBJ2-7, with 11 bases that match TRBD2. The CDR3 runs to 16 residues. The V segment lost 5 bases and the J segment 0 bases; nucleotides outside the gene matches: 6. In germline, CDR1 is LGHNA, CDR2 YSLEER. CDR3 sequence: CASSTQTSGSSYEQYF. The CDR3 DNA reads TGCGCCAGCAGCACTCAAACTAGCGGGAGCTCCTACGAGCAGTACTTC.

The chain links TRBV5-1 to TRBJ2-1, with D maybe TRBD2 (6 bases). The CDR3 contains 14 residues. CDR1 and CDR2 from the germline V gene are SGHRS and YFSETQ. With 2 bases removed from V and 5 bases from J, the gap between germline ends came to 11 bases. The CDR3, as DNA: TGCGCCAGCAGCTTTGGGGAGCGGGACAATGAGCAGTTCTTC. Its translation is CASSFGERDNEQFF.

The V and J genes are TRBV11-3 and TRBJ1-6; D is ambiguous. The CDR3 is 15 residues long. Trimming shortened V by 2 bases and J by 2 bases, and 7 bases separated the two germline ends. Per the germline V gene, CDR1 is SGHNT and CDR2 is YENEEA. CDR3 DNA: TGTGCCAGCAGCTTAACCGGTGCCTATAATTCACCCCTCCACTTT. Protein sequence: CASSLTGAYNSPLHF.

The chain employs TRBV5-1 and TRBJ2-3, with 16 positions matching TRBD2. CDR3 length: 17 residues. Germline V gene lookup returns CDR1 SGHRS and CDR2 YFSETQ. The V and J ends lost 2 bases and 2 bases, in that order; junction bases with no gene match: 2. CDR3 sequence: CASSLGTSGRATDTQYF. DNA for the CDR3: TGCGCCAGCAGCTTAGGGACTAGCGGGAGGGCCACAGATACGCAGTATTTT.

This rearrangement joins TRBV18 to TRBJ1-5; D gene ambiguous. Germline CDR1 is KGHSH and CDR2 is LQKENI. Between the trimmed V and J ends, which lost 5 bases and 4 bases, there was a span of 9 bases. CDR3 length: 13 residues. This CDR3 is CASSTTGNQPQHF. The CDR3 coding sequence is TGTGCCAGCTCAACCACGGGGAATCAGCCCCAGCATTTT.

The chain is built from TRBV28 and TRBJ2-6; no definite D call. Germline V gives CDR1 MDHEN, CDR2 SYDVKM. There are 15 residues in the CDR3. V lost 0 bases to trimming and J lost 0 bases, with 3 bases between them. The DNA for the CDR3 is TGTGCCAGCAGTTTATGGAGCTCTGGGGCCAACGTCCTGACTTTC. It encodes CASSLWSSGANVLTF.

The chain joins TRBV10-1 to TRBJ2-1, with TRBD1 identical over 9 bases. Germline V gives CDR1 WNHNN, CDR2 SYGVQD (reference sequence). CDR3 length equals 14 residues. V dropped 6 bases and J dropped 6; count of bases not matched to a gene: 6. The CDR3 nucleotides read TGCGCCAGCAGCACCGGGACAGGGCTCAATGAGCAGTTCTTC. Amino acids: CASSTGTGLNEQFF.